This entry features one TCR beta chain sequence. Its antigen remains unidentified. Base qualities were left out, and no much larger clone turns up one base away. This sample stems from a study of a mutant IDH1 vaccine in newly diagnosed glioma (dated by TCRdb to about 2021). General notes on the study: Vaccination was initiated 4-6 weeks after radiotherapy alone, or concurrently with temozolomide cycles in the chemotherapy-containing groups. Of the roughly 33 treated patients, roughly 60% were male and around 40% were female, and the mean age was roughly 38 years. Prior to enrollment, standard therapy consisting of radiotherapy alone, temozolomide alone, or radiochemotherapy with temozolomide had been administered to patients, with the combination being received by most patients. Visit V12 was the week-35 safety follow-up and visit V13 was the week-47 end of study. Peripheral blood was collected at six visits: V03 (baseline), V05, V07, V10, V12 and V13. For exploratory analyses, longitudinal TCRB deep sequencing was carried out in about two dozen treated patients wherever samples were available. What the authors observed across the whole study: According to the authors, sample limitations meant that analyses of patient blood samples could not be reproduced. Immune responses induced by the vaccine were seen in roughly 95% of patients across multiple MHC alleles. Pseudoprogression seemed to be unrelated to changes in the top peripheral T cell clonotypes found by TCRB sequencing. PBMC samples for TCRB deep sequencing were selected based on availability.

Library prep was done by the immunoSEQ multiplex PCR assay. Following the manufacturer's protocol, the hsTCRB Kit was used to amplify rearranged TCR beta chain sequences. TCRB libraries were sequenced on an Illumina MiSeq. The study's processing was this. Demultiplexing, trimming and gene mapping were performed with the kit vendor's proprietary platform. Not all clones reach the TCRdb copy of this immuneACCESS table, which keeps in-frame sequences only. Checked studies attribute under half of the gap to unresolved V genes and leave the rest unexplained. V and J calls and clone size are those listed in that table; D and trimming were worked out from the DNA. In this sample the table shows tens of thousands of clones, over 70% of which occur a single time. Of the sample, 5.3% is held by the ten largest clones. Read against the paper, the sample's time point label means: week 47, end of study. A 20-mer mutant IDH1 peptide at 300 micrograms in Montanide made up each vaccine dose, which was injected subcutaneously together with topical imiquimod. Across visits V03 through V10, patients got a total of eight vaccinations, given in weeks 1, 3, 5, 7, 11, 15, 19 and 23. The donors had newly diagnosed IDH1-mutant astrocytomas of WHO grade 3 or 4 that showed loss of nuclear ATRX. The samples were drawn from NOA16, a multicentre, single-arm, open-label phase I trial in Germany that tested a mutant IDH1 peptide vaccine in humans for the first time. The DNeasy Blood and Tissue Kit was used to extract genomic DNA from EDTA blood for TCRB sequencing.

The material sequenced was PBMCs, taken from a glioma patient whose treatment included an IDH1 peptide vaccine. The source of this sequence is a man in his fifties with glioma.

The nucleotide sequence reads as follows: TGTGCCTGGGGGGCAGAATCCTACGAGCAGTACTTC. This codes for CAWGAESYEQYF. This chain joins TRBV30 to TRBJ2-7, and perhaps TRBD1 as D gene, on 5 matching bases. Trimming costs V 5 bases and J 1 base, and their ends lie 9 bases apart. There are 12 amino acids in the CDR3, from cysteine to phenylalanine inclusive. Of the read, only the CDR3 DNA is kept; its 36 bases are in frame from base 1. The germline V gene (reference sequence) provides CDR1 GTSNPN and CDR2 SVGIG. The full variable domain, completed from the reference TRBV30 and TRBJ2-7 proteins outside the CDR3, reads SQTIHQWPATLVQPVGSPLSLECTVEGTSNPNLYWYRQAAGRGLQLLFYSVGIGQISSEVPQNLSASRPQDRQFILSSKKLLLSDSGFYLCAWGAESYEQYFGPGTRLTVT.